These T cell receptor beta chains were read from a single sample in a study of T cells after yellow fever vaccination. MiXCR was run by TCRdb on the 5' RACE reads, yielding one entry per CDR3 protein. The sample includes approximately 550,000 distinct CDR3 sequences, about 14% of them seen just once. The sequencing here drew on PBMCs, taken on the day of the yellow fever booster vaccination. These receptors were obtained from a man younger than 45 who received the YFV17D yellow fever vaccine. Both conserved end residues are part of each CDR3. The D gene is left open where the match is weak. A clone size is listed for some rows: how often the clone was seen (once, few, many), or a class if it is expanded.

v_gene,j_gene,abundance,d_gene,CDR3nt,CDR3aa
TRBV28,TRBJ2-6,NA,NA,TGTGCCAGCACCCTGGAGTGGTCTAATGGGGCCAACGTCCTGACTTTC,CASTLEWSNGANVLTF
TRBV4-3,TRBJ2-3,few,NA,TGCGCCAGCAGCCTCCGATATACCACAGATACGCAGTATTTT,CASSLRYTTDTQYF
TRBV29-1,TRBJ2-3,few,NA,TGCAGCGTTGTCCGTCCTGGCACAGATACGCAGTATTTT,CSVVRPGTDTQYF
TRBV6-1,TRBJ2-3,few,TRBD2,TGTGCCAGCAGGATTAGCGGGAGCGTCGCAGATACGCAGTATTTT,CASRISGSVADTQYF
TRBV12-3/TRBV12-4,TRBJ2-1,NA,NA,TGTGCCAGCACCATGGGCCCTGGGGAATTCTTC,CASTMGPGEFF
TRBV4-3,TRBJ1-2,few,NA,TGCGCCAGCAGCCAGGACGGGGGGGTTCAGTTATACTTC,CASSQDGGVQLYF
TRBV6-2/TRBV6-3,TRBJ2-2,few,NA,TGTGCCAGCAGTCCCCTCCTCGCGAACACCGGGGAGCTGTTTTTT,CASSPLLANTGELFF
TRBV5-1,TRBJ2-7,NA,TRBD2,TGCGCCAGCAGATATCAAGGGACTAGCGGCTACGAGCAGTACTTC,CASRYQGTSGYEQYF
TRBV4-3,TRBJ2-1,NA,NA,TGCGCCAGCAGCCACCGGCGCACGGATGAGCAGTTCTTC,CASSHRRTDEQFF
TRBV2,TRBJ2-7,NA,NA,TGTGCCAGCAGCCAGACCTTCGCCAATGCGGGGTTGGGGTACGAGCAGTACTTC,CASSQTFANAGLGYEQYF
TRBV25-1,TRBJ1-1,NA,NA,TGTGCCAGCAGTGCCCAGCTTGAAGCTTTCTTT,CASSAQLEAFF
TRBV20-1,TRBJ2-1,many,NA,TGCAGTGCGAATTCGCGACTGGGGAATGAGCAGTTCTTC,CSANSRLGNEQFF
TRBV29-1,TRBJ2-2,NA,NA,TGCAGCGTTGAAAGAGGGCCAGCCGGGGAGCTGTTTTTT,CSVERGPAGELFF
TRBV28,TRBJ2-7,many,NA,TGTGCCAGCAGTTTAGAGTACCTTAGAACCTACGAGCAGTACTTC,CASSLEYLRTYEQYF
TRBV7-2,TRBJ2-2,few,NA,TGTGCCAGCAGCTTAGCGATAGCGGCGAACACCGGGGAGCTGTTTTTT,CASSLAIAANTGELFF
TRBV6-2/TRBV6-3,TRBJ1-5,few,NA,TGTGCCAGCACCCGAGAGGGAGGTCAGCCCCAGCATTTT,CASTREGGQPQHF
TRBV14,TRBJ2-7,few,NA,TGTGCCAGCAGCCAACACAGTCTCAGGGAGCAGTACTTC,CASSQHSLREQYF
TRBV7-2,TRBJ2-7,many,TRBD1,TGTGCCAGCAGCCCTCAGACAGGGGGTTACGAGCAGTACTTC,CASSPQTGGYEQYF
TRBV20-1,TRBJ2-3,few,TRBD2,TGCAGTGCCAGGACTAGCGGGACCCGCACAGATACGCAGTATTTT,CSARTSGTRTDTQYF
TRBV28,TRBJ2-3,few,TRBD2,TGTGCCAGCAAAGCTAGCGGGAGCCCAGATACGCAGTATTTT,CASKASGSPDTQYF
TRBV27,TRBJ2-5,NA,TRBD2,TGTGCCAGCAATCCCCCTAGCGGGAGCTCGGAGACCCAGTACTTC,CASNPPSGSSETQYF
TRBV6-5,TRBJ2-1,NA,NA,TGTGCCAGCAGTTACCGCCCCTTGACAGGTACGGGCAATGAGCAGTTCTTC,CASSYRPLTGTGNEQFF
TRBV7-9,TRBJ2-7,few,TRBD2,TGTGCCAGCAGCTTCACCGGGGGGTTCCGTGACGAGCAGTACTTC,CASSFTGGFRDEQYF
TRBV20-1,TRBJ1-1,NA,TRBD1,TGCAGTGCTTGGGACAGGGCGAACACTGAAGCTTTCTTT,CSAWDRANTEAFF
TRBV5-1,TRBJ2-1,NA,TRBD2,TGCGCCAGCAGCTCCGCGACTAGCGGAGACAATGAGCAGTTCTTC,CASSSATSGDNEQFF
TRBV12-3/TRBV12-4,TRBJ2-2,few,TRBD2,TGTGCCAGCAGTAAACCTAGCGGGAGCGGAGCCGGGGAGCTGTTTTTT,CASSKPSGSGAGELFF
TRBV20-1,TRBJ1-2,NA,NA,TGCAGTGCTAGTGTAAAGGATGGCTACACCTTC,CSASVKDGYTF
TRBV7-3,TRBJ2-1,few,NA,TGTGCCAGCAGTTCCGGACCCCCCAATGAGCAGTTCTTC,CASSSGPPNEQFF
TRBV3-1,TRBJ2-3,NA,TRBD2,TGTGCCAGCCGACCCCTAGCGGGAAACACAGATACGCAGTATTTT,CASRPLAGNTDTQYF
TRBV6-5,TRBJ2-5,few,NA,TGTGCCAGCAGATACCCCTCGGGGGCTCAAGAGACCCAGTACTTC,CASRYPSGAQETQYF
TRBV29-1,TRBJ2-4,few,NA,TGCAGCGTTGATCCCGGTTCTGACCAAAACATTCAGTACTTC,CSVDPGSDQNIQYF
TRBV7-2,TRBJ1-5,NA,NA,TGTGCCAGCAGCTCGCCGCACCAGCCCCAGCATTTT,CASSSPHQPQHF
TRBV19,TRBJ1-5,NA,NA,TGTGCCAGTAGTATGGGACCAACGAGGGTATATAGCAATCAGCCCCAGCATTTT,CASSMGPTRVYSNQPQHF
TRBV20-1,TRBJ2-4,NA,TRBD1,TGCAGTGCTTACGACAGGGGTGGGTGGACCAAAAACATTCAGTACTTC,CSAYDRGGWTKNIQYF
TRBV7-8,TRBJ2-7,few,NA,TGTGCCAGCAGCTTAAGCACTCGGGTTCTAACCTGGGACGAGCAGTACTTC,CASSLSTRVLTWDEQYF
TRBV29-1,TRBJ2-3,few,NA,TGCAGCGTTGAAGGGAGTCCCGATACGCAGTATTTT,CSVEGSPDTQYF
TRBV7-2,TRBJ2-3,few,NA,TGTGCCAGCAGCCCAGGTGTTCTCACAGATACGCAGTATTTT,CASSPGVLTDTQYF
TRBV7-2,TRBJ1-5,NA,NA,TGTGCCAGCAGCTTTGGCCCCCTCGGTCAGCCCCAGCATTTT,CASSFGPLGQPQHF
TRBV5-4,TRBJ2-3,few,TRBD2,TGTGCCAGCAGCCCCGCGGGAGGGAGCACAGATACGCAGTATTTT,CASSPAGGSTDTQYF
TRBV5-5,TRBJ2-2,NA,NA,TGTGCCAGCAGCTTAGAGGGGTCGAACACCGGGGAGCTGTTTTTT,CASSLEGSNTGELFF
TRBV5-1,TRBJ2-7,NA,NA,TGCGCCAGCAGCTTGGACAGCCATATACGTGCGCAGTACTTC,CASSLDSHIRAQYF
TRBV19,TRBJ2-3,NA,TRBD2,TGTGCCTCCCGGAGGACTAGCGGGGGACTTAGCACAGATACGCAGTATTTT,CASRRTSGGLSTDTQYF
TRBV5-1,TRBJ2-1,few,TRBD2,TGCGCCAGTGAGACAGGGGGACTAGCGGGGTACAATGAGCAGTTCTTC,CASETGGLAGYNEQFF
TRBV18,TRBJ2-7,few,NA,TGTGCCAGCTCACCAGGGACGACCAGTACTGGGGAGCAGTACTTC,CASSPGTTSTGEQYF
TRBV20-1,TRBJ2-7,few,NA,TGCAGTGCTAGATATTCCTGGGGGGACGAGCAGTACTTC,CSARYSWGDEQYF
TRBV6-1,TRBJ2-5,NA,TRBD2,TGTGCCAGCAGTCCCTCAATAGGCGGGAGCCTGGAGACCCAGTACTTC,CASSPSIGGSLETQYF
TRBV28,TRBJ1-5,NA,NA,TGTGCCAGCAGTCCCCGGGACGGTATTAACAATCAGCCCCAGCATTTT,CASSPRDGINNQPQHF
TRBV3-1,TRBJ2-5,few,TRBD1,TGTGCCAGCAGCCAAGAGTTGGACAGGGTGAACCATCCCTTCCAAGAGACCCAGTACTTC,CASSQELDRVNHPFQETQYF